This T cell receptor beta chain was found in a study of control samples from healthy donors and cancer patients (dated by TCRdb to the early 2020s). Notes on this clone: What antigen it recognizes has not been identified. Base qualities are not recorded, but no much larger clone differs from it by a single base.

CDR1 is given as LNHDA and CDR2 as SQIVND, both from the germline V gene (reference sequence). V trim: 3 bases; J trim: 4 bases; unmatched bases: 7. CDR3 length: 17 amino acids, cysteine to phenylalanine. The retained sequence is limited to the CDR3, 51 bases, with the frame set at the first base. The library came from the immunoSEQ multiplex PCR assay. As stored in TCRdb, this immuneACCESS dataset retains in-frame rearrangements with V and J assigned. A fraction of the clones does not appear; measured against another copy, unresolved V genes explain less than half of the discrepancy, and the remainder lacks a known reason. Across this sample there are nearly 200,000 clones, with roughly nine tenths seen only once. In total, the top ten clones hold 1.5% to 2% of the sample.

This TCR came from a man aged 30 to 45 in good health. The sample was blood. The chain employs TRBV19 and TRBJ2-3; the junction holds 13 bases that match TRBD2. The CDR3 region: CASSIGSTSGGADTQYF. Read as DNA, the sequence is TGTGCCAGTAGTATCGGGAGCACTAGCGGGGGGGCAGATACGCAGTATTTT. The CDR3, completed at both ends by the reference TRBV19 and TRBJ2-3 genes, gives the full variable domain DGGITQSPKYLFRKEGQNVTLSCEQNLNHDAMYWYRQDPGQGLRLIYYSQIVNDFQKGDIAEGYSVSREKKESFPLTVTSAQKNPTAFYLCASSIGSTSGGADTQYFGPGTRLTVL.